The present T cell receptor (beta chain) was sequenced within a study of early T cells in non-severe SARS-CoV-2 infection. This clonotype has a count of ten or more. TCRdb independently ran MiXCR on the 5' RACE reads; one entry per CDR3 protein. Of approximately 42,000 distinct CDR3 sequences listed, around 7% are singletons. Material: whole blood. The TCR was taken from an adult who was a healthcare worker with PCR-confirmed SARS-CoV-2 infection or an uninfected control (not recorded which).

The CDR3 is CSAREGAGGRYEQYF. The CDR3, as DNA: TGCAGTGCTAGAGAGGGCGCCGGGGGGAGGTACGAGCAGTACTTC. The V gene is TRBV20-1, the J gene TRBJ2-7; TRBD2 matches at 7 bases. CDR3 length: 15 residues. With 0 bases clipped from V and 4 bases from J, the junction kept 9 bases outside the gene matches. Germline CDR1 is DFQATT and CDR2 is SNEGSKA (reference sequence).